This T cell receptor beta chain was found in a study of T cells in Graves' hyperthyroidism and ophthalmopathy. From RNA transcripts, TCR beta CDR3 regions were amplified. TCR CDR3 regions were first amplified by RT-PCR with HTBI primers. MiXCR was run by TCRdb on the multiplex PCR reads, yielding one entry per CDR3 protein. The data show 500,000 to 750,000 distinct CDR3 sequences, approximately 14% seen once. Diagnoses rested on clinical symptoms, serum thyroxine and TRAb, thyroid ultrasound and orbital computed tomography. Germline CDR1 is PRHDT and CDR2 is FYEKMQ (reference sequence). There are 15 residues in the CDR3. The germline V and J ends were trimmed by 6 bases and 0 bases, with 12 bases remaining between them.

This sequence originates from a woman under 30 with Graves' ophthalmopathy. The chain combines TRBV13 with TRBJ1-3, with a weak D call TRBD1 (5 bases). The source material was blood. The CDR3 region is CASSQGVGSGNTIYF. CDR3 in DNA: TGTGCCAGCAGTCAGGGAGTTGGCTCTGGAAACACCATATATTTT.